Listed below are T cell receptor beta chains from one sample, sequenced in a study of graft-versus-host responses after intestinal transplantation. The antigens for these receptors are not known. Libraries were prepared by immunoSEQ multiplex PCR; TCRdb keeps only in-frame clonotypes and omits some of them. The sample records approximately 75,000 clones, approximately 94% being singletons. Specimen: unstimulated CD8+ T cells sorted from spleen or lymph node cells, collected before intestinal transplant. The receptors originated from a human donor who received an intestinal transplant. CDR3s include the opening cysteine and the closing phenylalanine or tryptophan. A D gene is named only where the DNA matches it firmly. Clone size, where shown, is once, few, many, or a class for clones that have expanded.

CDR3 length: 13; V gene: TRBV30; clone size: -; D gene: -; J gene: TRBJ2-1; CDR3 protein: CAWRERTYNEQFF; CDR3 DNA: TGTGCCTGGAGGGAGCGTACCTACAATGAGCAGTTCTTC
CDR3 length: 13; V gene: TRBV2; clone size: -; D gene: -; J gene: TRBJ2-1; CDR3 protein: CASRDNIYNEQFF; CDR3 DNA: TGTGCCAGCAGAGACAACATTTACAATGAGCAGTTCTTC
CDR3 length: 18; V gene: TRBV27; clone size: -; D gene: TRBD1; J gene: TRBJ2-7; CDR3 protein: CASLHWGQGFFPSYEQYF; CDR3 DNA: TGTGCCAGCCTGCACTGGGGACAGGGGTTCTTCCCTTCCTACGAGCAGTACTTC
CDR3 length: 14; V gene: TRBV14; clone size: once; D gene: TRBD1; J gene: TRBJ1-2; CDR3 protein: CASSSRDRDYGYTF; CDR3 DNA: TGTGCCAGCAGCTCCCGGGACAGGGACTATGGCTACACCTTC
CDR3 length: 13; V gene: TRBV6-5; clone size: -; D gene: -; J gene: TRBJ2-7; CDR3 protein: CASSTTGIHEQYF; CDR3 DNA: TGTGCCAGCAGTACTACAGGGATCCACGAGCAGTACTTC
CDR3 length: 13; V gene: TRBV19; clone size: few; D gene: -; J gene: TRBJ2-7; CDR3 protein: CASSVTGPEEQYF; CDR3 DNA: TGTGCCAGTAGTGTGACAGGTCCGGAGGAGCAGTACTTC
CDR3 length: 18; V gene: TRBV11-2; clone size: once; D gene: TRBD2; J gene: TRBJ2-1; CDR3 protein: CASSSNLAGLAGYNEQFF; CDR3 DNA: TGTGCCAGCAGCTCCAATCTTGCTGGGCTAGCGGGTTACAATGAGCAGTTCTTC
CDR3 length: 13; V gene: TRBV5-1; clone size: -; D gene: -; J gene: TRBJ2-1; CDR3 protein: CASSPTPKNEQFF; CDR3 DNA: TGCGCCAGCAGCCCAACCCCGAAAAATGAGCAGTTCTTC
CDR3 length: 13; V gene: TRBV18; clone size: once; D gene: -; J gene: TRBJ2-7; CDR3 protein: CASSPPGRYEQYF; CDR3 DNA: TGTGCCAGCTCACCACCGGGGAGATACGAGCAGTACTTC
CDR3 length: 14; V gene: TRBV7-9; clone size: -; D gene: -; J gene: TRBJ2-3; CDR3 protein: CASWREFGTDTQYF; CDR3 DNA: TGTGCCAGCTGGCGCGAGTTCGGCACAGATACGCAGTATTTT
CDR3 length: 16; V gene: TRBV27; clone size: -; D gene: -; J gene: TRBJ1-2; CDR3 protein: CASSLSVRGRDYGYTF; CDR3 DNA: TGTGCCAGCAGTTTATCGGTAAGGGGCAGAGACTATGGCTACACCTTC
CDR3 length: 16; V gene: TRBV25-1; clone size: -; D gene: TRBD2; J gene: TRBJ2-3; CDR3 protein: CASSDNVGLAADTQYF; CDR3 DNA: TGTGCCAGCAGTGATAACGTTGGACTAGCGGCAGATACGCAGTATTTT
CDR3 length: 13; V gene: TRBV1; clone size: -; D gene: -; J gene: TRBJ1-5; CDR3 protein: CTSSHPLRWPQHF; CDR3 DNA: TGCACCAGCAGCCACCCCCTGAGGTGGCCCCAGCATTTT
CDR3 length: 11; V gene: TRBV29-1; clone size: -; D gene: -; J gene: TRBJ2-7; CDR3 protein: CSVFLRYEQYF; CDR3 DNA: TGCAGCGTGTTCCTTCGCTACGAGCAGTACTTC
CDR3 length: 15; V gene: TRBV7-9; clone size: -; D gene: TRBD2; J gene: TRBJ2-3; CDR3 protein: CASSLVAGEPDTQYF; CDR3 DNA: TGTGCCAGCAGCTTAGTAGCGGGAGAACCAGATACGCAGTATTTT
CDR3 length: 16; V gene: TRBV27; clone size: -; D gene: TRBD2; J gene: TRBJ2-1; CDR3 protein: CATSGLAGDSYNEQFF; CDR3 DNA: TGTGCCACCTCGGGACTAGCGGGAGATTCATACAATGAGCAGTTCTTC
CDR3 length: 15; V gene: TRBV5-1; clone size: -; D gene: TRBD2; J gene: TRBJ2-1; CDR3 protein: CASSLAGGLYNEQFF; CDR3 DNA: TGCGCCAGCAGCTTGGCGGGAGGGCTCTACAATGAGCAGTTCTTC
CDR3 length: 12; V gene: TRBV7-9; clone size: -; D gene: TRBD1; J gene: TRBJ2-7; CDR3 protein: CASGTGLYEQYF; CDR3 DNA: TGTGCCAGCGGGACAGGGCTGTACGAGCAGTACTTC
CDR3 length: 16; V gene: TRBV14; clone size: -; D gene: -; J gene: TRBJ2-2; CDR3 protein: CASSQPGGVNTGELFF; CDR3 DNA: TGTGCCAGCAGCCAGCCCGGAGGGGTGAACACCGGGGAGCTGTTTTTT
CDR3 length: 14; V gene: TRBV9; clone size: -; D gene: TRBD2; J gene: TRBJ2-7; CDR3 protein: CASSVGREGYEQYF; CDR3 DNA: TGTGCCAGCAGCGTAGGGCGGGAGGGCTACGAGCAGTACTTC
CDR3 length: 18; V gene: TRBV11-2; clone size: -; D gene: TRBD2; J gene: TRBJ2-7; CDR3 protein: CASSLVGQRESRGNEQYF; CDR3 DNA: TGTGCCAGCAGCTTAGTAGGCCAGCGGGAGAGCCGGGGGAACGAGCAGTACTTC
CDR3 length: 16; V gene: TRBV28; clone size: -; D gene: -; J gene: TRBJ1-1; CDR3 protein: CASSFDAGQGNTEAFF; CDR3 DNA: TGTGCCAGCAGTTTCGATGCCGGCCAGGGAAACACTGAAGCTTTCTTT
CDR3 length: 14; V gene: TRBV27; clone size: once; D gene: TRBD1; J gene: TRBJ2-2; CDR3 protein: CASWDRGLTGELFF; CDR3 DNA: TGTGCCAGCTGGGACAGGGGGCTCACCGGGGAGCTGTTTTTT
CDR3 length: 13; V gene: TRBV4-1; clone size: -; D gene: -; J gene: TRBJ2-2; CDR3 protein: CASSRSSAGELFF; CDR3 DNA: TGCGCCAGCAGCCGGTCGTCCGCCGGGGAGCTGTTTTTT
CDR3 length: 16; V gene: TRBV11-3; clone size: -; D gene: TRBD1; J gene: TRBJ2-2; CDR3 protein: CASSSEGQGFTGELFF; CDR3 DNA: TGTGCCAGCAGCTCCGAGGGACAGGGTTTTACCGGGGAGCTGTTTTTT
CDR3 length: 15; V gene: TRBV27; clone size: -; D gene: TRBD2; J gene: TRBJ2-7; CDR3 protein: CASSLGTSGAYEQYF; CDR3 DNA: TGTGCCAGCAGTTTAGGAACTAGCGGGGCCTACGAGCAGTACTTC
CDR3 length: 16; V gene: TRBV9; clone size: -; D gene: -; J gene: TRBJ1-2; CDR3 protein: CASSPPFSQFYGGYTF; CDR3 DNA: TGTGCCAGCAGCCCCCCCTTCAGCCAGTTCTACGGTGGCTACACCTTC
CDR3 length: 13; V gene: TRBV27; clone size: -; D gene: TRBD2; J gene: TRBJ2-1; CDR3 protein: CASSSGRVNEQFF; CDR3 DNA: TGTGCCAGCAGTAGCGGGAGGGTTAATGAGCAGTTCTTC
CDR3 length: 13; V gene: TRBV7-9; clone size: -; D gene: -; J gene: TRBJ2-1; CDR3 protein: CASSLGANNEQFF; CDR3 DNA: TGTGCCAGCAGCTTAGGAGCTAACAATGAGCAGTTCTTC
CDR3 length: 13; V gene: TRBV7-8; clone size: -; D gene: -; J gene: TRBJ1-1; CDR3 protein: CASSLVADTEAFF; CDR3 DNA: TGTGCCAGCAGCTTAGTTGCGGACACTGAAGCTTTCTTT
CDR3 length: 13; V gene: TRBV13; clone size: -; D gene: -; J gene: TRBJ2-5; CDR3 protein: CASSFVAWETQYF; CDR3 DNA: TGTGCCAGCAGCTTCGTTGCTTGGGAGACCCAGTACTTC
CDR3 length: 18; V gene: TRBV4-2; clone size: -; D gene: TRBD2; J gene: TRBJ2-7; CDR3 protein: CASSQEGSGNLLLYEQYF; CDR3 DNA: TGTGCCAGCAGCCAAGAGGGTAGCGGGAACCTCCTCCTCTACGAGCAGTACTTC
CDR3 length: 17; V gene: TRBV28; clone size: -; D gene: -; J gene: TRBJ1-2; CDR3 protein: CASSSAVRDAPNYGYTF; CDR3 DNA: TGTGCCAGCAGTTCTGCCGTCCGGGACGCACCTAACTATGGCTACACCTTC
CDR3 length: 13; V gene: TRBV27; clone size: few; D gene: -; J gene: TRBJ1-2; CDR3 protein: CASSLGWGNGYTF; CDR3 DNA: TGTGCCAGCAGTTTAGGGTGGGGGAATGGCTACACCTTC
CDR3 length: 13; V gene: TRBV19; clone size: -; D gene: -; J gene: TRBJ2-7; CDR3 protein: CASSMDGTYEQYF; CDR3 DNA: TGTGCCAGTAGTATGGACGGTACCTACGAGCAGTACTTC
CDR3 length: 16; V gene: TRBV10-3; clone size: -; D gene: -; J gene: TRBJ2-3; CDR3 protein: CAISESGGRGTDTQYF; CDR3 DNA: TGTGCCATCAGTGAGTCAGGCGGCAGGGGCACAGATACGCAGTATTTT
CDR3 length: 14; V gene: TRBV7-9; clone size: -; D gene: TRBD1; J gene: TRBJ2-7; CDR3 protein: CASSSPGTGPEQYF; CDR3 DNA: TGTGCCAGCAGCTCCCCCGGGACAGGGCCCGAGCAGTACTTC
CDR3 length: 15; V gene: TRBV11-2; clone size: -; D gene: TRBD1; J gene: TRBJ1-2; CDR3 protein: CASSPTGVSNYGYTF; CDR3 DNA: TGTGCCAGCAGCCCGACAGGGGTGTCCAACTATGGCTACACCTTC
CDR3 length: 15; V gene: TRBV4-2; clone size: -; D gene: -; J gene: TRBJ2-5; CDR3 protein: CASSQVPRDKETQYF; CDR3 DNA: TGTGCCAGCAGCCAAGTTCCCCGGGACAAAGAGACCCAGTACTTC
CDR3 length: 13; V gene: TRBV19; clone size: few; D gene: -; J gene: TRBJ2-7; CDR3 protein: CASSAYLGYEQYF; CDR3 DNA: TGTGCCAGTAGTGCATACCTCGGCTACGAGCAGTACTTC
CDR3 length: 17; V gene: TRBV15; clone size: -; D gene: TRBD2; J gene: TRBJ2-1; CDR3 protein: CATSRTSGRALFPEQFF; CDR3 DNA: TGTGCCACCAGCCGGACTAGCGGGAGGGCCCTGTTTCCTGAGCAGTTCTTC
CDR3 length: 14; V gene: TRBV28; clone size: -; D gene: -; J gene: TRBJ2-2; CDR3 protein: CASRPRPNTGELFF; CDR3 DNA: TGTGCCAGCAGGCCCCGTCCGAACACCGGGGAGCTGTTTTTT
CDR3 length: 15; V gene: TRBV19; clone size: -; D gene: TRBD2; J gene: TRBJ2-1; CDR3 protein: CASSISGSYYNEQFF; CDR3 DNA: TGTGCCAGTAGTATTAGCGGGAGCTACTACAATGAGCAGTTCTTC
CDR3 length: 12; V gene: TRBV19; clone size: -; D gene: TRBD1; J gene: TRBJ2-7; CDR3 protein: CASSPDRERQYF; CDR3 DNA: TGTGCCAGTAGTCCCGACAGGGAAAGGCAGTACTTC
CDR3 length: 15; V gene: TRBV9; clone size: -; D gene: -; J gene: TRBJ1-3; CDR3 protein: CASSVTGINGNTIYF; CDR3 DNA: TGTGCCAGCAGCGTTACTGGGATCAACGGAAACACCATATATTTT
CDR3 length: 12; V gene: TRBV30; clone size: -; D gene: -; J gene: TRBJ2-1; CDR3 protein: CAWSVVRNEQFF; CDR3 DNA: TGTGCCTGGAGTGTTGTCCGCAATGAGCAGTTCTTC
CDR3 length: 15; V gene: TRBV27; clone size: -; D gene: TRBD2; J gene: TRBJ2-7; CDR3 protein: CASSLSGLANYEQYF; CDR3 DNA: TGTGCCAGCAGTTTATCGGGACTAGCAAACTACGAGCAGTACTTC
CDR3 length: 12; V gene: TRBV4-1; clone size: -; D gene: TRBD2; J gene: TRBJ2-4; CDR3 protein: CASSQAGGPEYF; CDR3 DNA: TGCGCCAGCAGCCAAGCGGGAGGGCCGGAGTACTTC
CDR3 length: 12; V gene: TRBV2; clone size: once; D gene: -; J gene: TRBJ2-1; CDR3 protein: CAIPGRPNEQFF; CDR3 DNA: TGTGCCATTCCGGGACGGCCCAATGAGCAGTTCTTC
CDR3 length: 12; V gene: TRBV6-5; clone size: -; D gene: TRBD1; J gene: TRBJ2-2; CDR3 protein: CASSYTGAELFF; CDR3 DNA: TGTGCCAGCAGTTACACAGGGGCGGAACTGTTTTTT
CDR3 length: 19; V gene: TRBV2; clone size: once; D gene: -; J gene: TRBJ1-5; CDR3 protein: CASSAPLVEGSNLGQPQHF; CDR3 DNA: TGTGCCAGCAGTGCGCCTTTGGTAGAGGGTTCAAATCTCGGTCAGCCCCAGCATTTT
CDR3 length: 14; V gene: TRBV27; clone size: -; D gene: -; J gene: TRBJ2-7; CDR3 protein: CASSSYREIHEQYF; CDR3 DNA: TGTGCCAGCAGTTCTTACAGGGAAATCCACGAGCAGTACTTC